Each of the 9 T cell receptor beta chains below was sequenced from the same sample in a study of CD8 T cell repertoires and HIV-1 epitope variants. Antigen specificity for these receptors is unknown. Only in-frame clones appear in the TCRdb table, and some are missing; sequencing was by immunoSEQ multiplex PCR. The sample lists approximately 2,600 clones, about 69% occurring once. The sample was cultured CD8+ T cells derived from PBMCs. The receptors stem from a male donor with HIV.

The genes are TRBV21-1 and TRBJ2-3; the D segment call TRBD2 is taken from the table without a DNA check. TRBV21-1 is recorded as a pseudogene. The CDR3 totals 15 residues. CDR3 DNA sequence: TGTGCCAGCAGTTCTAGCGGATCGGGCACAGATACGCAGTATTTT. It translates to CASSSSGSGTDTQYF.

This clone was recorded only once. V is TRBV4-2 and J is TRBJ2-7; TRBD1 might be the D (6 bases). CDR3 length: 15 amino acids. Trimming removed 0 bases from V and 7 bases from J, with 16 bases in between. From germline, CDR1 is LGHNA and CDR2 YNFKEQ. The CDR3 bases are TGTGCCAGCAGCCAAGACCCAGCAGGGGCCGGTGAGCAGTACTTC. Its translation: CASSQDPAGAGEQYF.

The CDR3 nucleotides read TGTGCCAGCACCCCCGGACCCAGGGACAATGAGCAGTTCTTC. Translating it yields CASTPGPRDNEQFF. This sequence joins TRBV21-1 and TRBJ2-1; TRBD1, the D gene given by the table, was not confirmed from the DNA. TRBV21-1 is an annotated pseudogene. CDR3 length equals 14 residues.

The chain carries TRBV7-2 and TRBJ2-1, with 14 bases fitting TRBD2. The CDR3 is 16 residues long. CDR1 is SGHTA and CDR2 is FQGNSA in the germline V gene. Trimming took 1 base from V and 9 from J; bases not matched to a gene: 5. For the CDR3, the DNA is TGTGCCAGCAGCTTAGATGGGACTAGCGGGGGTAGTGAGCAGTTCTTC. Residues: CASSLDGTSGGSEQFF.

V is TRBV7-3 and J is TRBJ2-1, with 11 bases that match TRBD1. After removal of 6 bases from V and 7 bases from J, the junction contained 2 bases not matched to a gene. The CDR3 has 13 residues. CDR1 and CDR2 (germline): SGHTA, FQGTGA. The CDR3 region is CASRRDRGNEQFF. The CDR3 DNA reads TGTGCCAGCAGACGGGACAGGGGGAATGAGCAGTTCTTC.

The CDR3 region has the DNA TGTGCCAGCAGTCCGCTTAGCGGAGGGGGGGCGTTCAATGAGCAGTTCTTC. Translating gives CASSPLSGGGAFNEQFF. The chain employs TRBV2 and TRBJ2-1; D possibly corresponds to TRBD2 (7 bases). V was pared by 5 bases and J by 6 bases, with 23 bases between. CDR3 length: 17 amino acids. Per germline, CDR1 SNHLY and CDR2 FYNNEI.

The chain joins TRBV7-9 to TRBJ2-3; tentatively, D is TRBD2 (6 bases). This CDR3 region has 14 residues. Germline lookup yields CDR1 SEHNR and CDR2 FQNEAQ (reference sequence). Between the trimmed V and J ends, which lost 0 bases and 4 bases, there was a span of 8 bases. The CDR3 spells CASSLAGEADTQYF. The CDR3 DNA reads TGTGCCAGCAGCTTAGCGGGGGAGGCAGATACGCAGTATTTT.

The rearrangement links TRBV7-8 to TRBJ2-1, with 7 bases aligning to TRBD2. V trimming: 1 base; J trimming: 4 bases; junction bases outside the gene matches: 4. The CDR3 is 15 residues long. Germline-derived CDR1 and CDR2 are SGHVS and FQNEAQ. The CDR3 region is CASSLGLAAYNEQFF. The CDR3 region has the DNA TGTGCCAGCAGCTTAGGTCTAGCGGCATACAATGAGCAGTTCTTC. The whole variable domain, filled in from reference TRBV7-8 and TRBJ2-1, reads GAGVSQSPRYKVAKRGQDVALRCDPISGHVSLFWYQQALGQGPEFLTYFQNEAQLDKSGLPSDRFFAERPEGSVSTLKIQRTQQEDSAVYLCASSLGLAAYNEQFFGPGTRLTVL.

This chain joins TRBV13 and TRBJ2-1; 7 bases agree with TRBD2. This CDR3 is built from 15 residues. CDR1 is PRHDT, CDR2 FYEKMQ, per germline (reference sequence). The V segment lost 7 bases and the J segment 4 bases; nucleotides outside the gene matches: 10. For the CDR3, the DNA is TGTGCCAGCATTCCACGGAGCGGGACTTACAATGAGCAGTTCTTC. This translates into CASIPRSGTYNEQFF.